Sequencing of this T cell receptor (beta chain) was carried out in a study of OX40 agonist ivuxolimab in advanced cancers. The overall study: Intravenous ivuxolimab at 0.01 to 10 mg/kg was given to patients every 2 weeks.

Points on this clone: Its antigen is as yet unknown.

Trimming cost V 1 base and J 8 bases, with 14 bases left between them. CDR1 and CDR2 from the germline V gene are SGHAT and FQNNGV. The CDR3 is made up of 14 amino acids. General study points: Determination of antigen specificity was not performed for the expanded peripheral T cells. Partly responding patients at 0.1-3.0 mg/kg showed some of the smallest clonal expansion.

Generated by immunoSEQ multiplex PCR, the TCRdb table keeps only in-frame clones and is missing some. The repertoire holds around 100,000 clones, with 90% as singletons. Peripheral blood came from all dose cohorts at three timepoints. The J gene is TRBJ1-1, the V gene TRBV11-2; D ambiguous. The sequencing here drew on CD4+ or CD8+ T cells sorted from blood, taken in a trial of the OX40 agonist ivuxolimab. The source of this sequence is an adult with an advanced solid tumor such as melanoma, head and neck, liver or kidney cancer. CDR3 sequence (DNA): TGTGCCAGCAGCTTAGTGGGAGGGATCGCCGAAGCTTTCTTT. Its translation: CASSLVGGIAEAFF.